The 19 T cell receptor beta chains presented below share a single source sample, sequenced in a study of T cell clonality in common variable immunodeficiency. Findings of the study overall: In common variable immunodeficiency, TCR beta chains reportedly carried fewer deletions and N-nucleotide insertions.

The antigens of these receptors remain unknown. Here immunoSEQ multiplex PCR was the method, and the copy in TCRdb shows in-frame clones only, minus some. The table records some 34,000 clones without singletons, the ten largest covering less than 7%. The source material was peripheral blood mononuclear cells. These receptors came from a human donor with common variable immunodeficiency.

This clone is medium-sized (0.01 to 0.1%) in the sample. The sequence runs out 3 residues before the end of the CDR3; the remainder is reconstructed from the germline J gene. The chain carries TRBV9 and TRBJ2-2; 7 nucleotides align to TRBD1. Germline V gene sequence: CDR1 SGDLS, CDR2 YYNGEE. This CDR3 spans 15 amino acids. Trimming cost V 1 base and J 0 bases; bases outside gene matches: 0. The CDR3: CASSVQGANTGELFF. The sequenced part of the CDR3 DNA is TGTGCCAGCAGCGTACAGGGGGCGAACACCGGGGAG. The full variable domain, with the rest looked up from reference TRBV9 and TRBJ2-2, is DSGVTQTPKHLITATGQRVTLRCSPRSGDLSVYWYQQSLDQGLQFLIQYYNGEERAKGNILERFSAQQFPDLHSELNLSSLELGDSALYFCASSVQGANTGELFFGEGSRLTVL.

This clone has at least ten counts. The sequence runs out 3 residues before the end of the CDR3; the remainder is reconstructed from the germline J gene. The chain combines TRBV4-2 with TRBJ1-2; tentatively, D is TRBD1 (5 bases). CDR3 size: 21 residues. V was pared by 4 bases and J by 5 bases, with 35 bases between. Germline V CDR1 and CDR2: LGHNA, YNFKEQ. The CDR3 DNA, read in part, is TGTGCCAGCAGCCCATATAGAAGGCTTGGGCAGGGTGAAGTGGAGTTGTATGGC. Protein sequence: CASSPYRRLGQGEVELYG. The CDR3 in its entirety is CASSPYRRLGQGEVELYGYTF.

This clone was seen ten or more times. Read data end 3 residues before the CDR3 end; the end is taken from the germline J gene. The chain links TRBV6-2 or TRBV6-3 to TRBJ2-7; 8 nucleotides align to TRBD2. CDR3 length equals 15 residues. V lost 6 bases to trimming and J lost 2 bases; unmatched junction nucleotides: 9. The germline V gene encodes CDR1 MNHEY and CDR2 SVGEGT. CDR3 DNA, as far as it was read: TGTGCCAGCAGAGACGCTAGCGGGCCAACCTACGAG. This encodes CASRDASGPTYE. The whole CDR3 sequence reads CASRDASGPTYEQYF.

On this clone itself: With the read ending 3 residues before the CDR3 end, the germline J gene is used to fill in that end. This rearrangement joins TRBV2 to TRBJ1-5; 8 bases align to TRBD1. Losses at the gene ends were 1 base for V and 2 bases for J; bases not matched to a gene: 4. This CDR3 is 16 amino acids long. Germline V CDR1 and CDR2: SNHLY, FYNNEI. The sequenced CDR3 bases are TGTGCCAGCAGTGAAGAACAGGGGGTGGGCAATCAGCCC. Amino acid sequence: CASSEEQGVGNQP. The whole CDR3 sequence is CASSEEQGVGNQPQHF.

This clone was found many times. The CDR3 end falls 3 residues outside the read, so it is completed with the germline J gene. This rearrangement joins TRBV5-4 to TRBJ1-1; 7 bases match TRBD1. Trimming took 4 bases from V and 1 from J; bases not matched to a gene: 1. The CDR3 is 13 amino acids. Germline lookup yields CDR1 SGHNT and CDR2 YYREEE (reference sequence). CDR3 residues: CASSRQGNTEAFF. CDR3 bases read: TGTGCCAGCAGCCGACAGGGGAACACTGAA.

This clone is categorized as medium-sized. The CDR3 sequence: CASSYGASAEAFF. The part of the CDR3 DNA that was read is TGTGCCAGCAGTTACGGGGCGAGCGCTGAA. The chain has TRBV6-2 or TRBV6-3 and TRBJ1-1; a possible D gene is TRBD1 (5 bases). The CDR3 goes on 3 residues after the read ends, and that part is filled in from the germline J gene. Per germline, CDR1 MNHEY and CDR2 SVGEGT. The CDR3 consists of 13 residues. The V end was cut by 2 bases, the J end by 6 bases, with 10 bases between.

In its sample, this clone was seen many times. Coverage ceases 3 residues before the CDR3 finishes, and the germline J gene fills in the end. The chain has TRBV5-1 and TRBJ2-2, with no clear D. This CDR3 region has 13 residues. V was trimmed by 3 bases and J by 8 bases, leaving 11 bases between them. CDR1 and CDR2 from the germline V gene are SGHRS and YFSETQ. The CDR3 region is CASSSSYIGELFF. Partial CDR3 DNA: TGCGCCAGCAGCTCAAGTTACATTGGGGAG.

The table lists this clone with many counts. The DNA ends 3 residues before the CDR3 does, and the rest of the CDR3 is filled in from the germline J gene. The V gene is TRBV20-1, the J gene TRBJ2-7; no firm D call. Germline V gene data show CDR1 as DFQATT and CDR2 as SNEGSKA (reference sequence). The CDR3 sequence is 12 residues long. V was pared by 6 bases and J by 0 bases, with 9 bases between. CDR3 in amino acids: CSAGALSYEQYF. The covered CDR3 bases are TGCAGTGCAGGTGCTCTCTCCTACGAG.

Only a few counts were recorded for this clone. CDR3 bases read: TGTGCCAGCAGGCGGGAGGCGGGCAACATT. This codes for CASRREAGNI. The complete CDR3 reads CASRREAGNIQYF. The chain has TRBV7-9 and TRBJ2-4; 8 bases fit TRBD2. Read data end 3 residues before the CDR3 end; the end is taken from the germline J gene. CDR3 length: 13 amino acids. V lost 6 bases to trimming and J lost 7 bases; unmatched junction nucleotides: 5. Germline loops: CDR1 SEHNR, CDR2 FQNEAQ (reference sequence).

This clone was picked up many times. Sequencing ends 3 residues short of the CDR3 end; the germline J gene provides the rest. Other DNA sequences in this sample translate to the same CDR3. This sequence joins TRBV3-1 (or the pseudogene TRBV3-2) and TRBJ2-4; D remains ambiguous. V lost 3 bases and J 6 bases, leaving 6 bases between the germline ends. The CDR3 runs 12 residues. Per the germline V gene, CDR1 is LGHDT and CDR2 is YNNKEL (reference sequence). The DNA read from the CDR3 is TGTGCCAGCAGCCAGGGCCCAAACATT. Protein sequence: CASSQGPNI. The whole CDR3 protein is CASSQGPNIQYF.

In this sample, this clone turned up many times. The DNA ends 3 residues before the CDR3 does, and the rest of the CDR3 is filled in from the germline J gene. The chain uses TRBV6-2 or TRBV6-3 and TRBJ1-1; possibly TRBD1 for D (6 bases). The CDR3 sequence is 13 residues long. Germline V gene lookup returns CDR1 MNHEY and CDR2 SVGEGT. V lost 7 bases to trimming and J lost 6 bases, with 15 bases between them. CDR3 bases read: TGTGCCAGCAACTACAGGGACTACTCTGAA. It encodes CASNYRDYSE. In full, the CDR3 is CASNYRDYSEAFF.

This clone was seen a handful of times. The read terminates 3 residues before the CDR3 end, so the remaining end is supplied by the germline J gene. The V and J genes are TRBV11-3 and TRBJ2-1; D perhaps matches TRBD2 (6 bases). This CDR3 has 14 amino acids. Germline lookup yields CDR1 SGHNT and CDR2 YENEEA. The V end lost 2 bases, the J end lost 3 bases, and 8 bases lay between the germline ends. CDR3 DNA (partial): TGTGCCAGCAGCTTAAGCGGGTACTACAATGAG. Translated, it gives CASSLSGYYNE. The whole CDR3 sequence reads CASSLSGYYNEQFF.

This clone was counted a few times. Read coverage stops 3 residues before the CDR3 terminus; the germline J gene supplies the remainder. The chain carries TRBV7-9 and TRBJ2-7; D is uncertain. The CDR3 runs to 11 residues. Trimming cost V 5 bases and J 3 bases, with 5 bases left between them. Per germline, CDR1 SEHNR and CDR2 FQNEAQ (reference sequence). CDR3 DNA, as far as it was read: TGTGCCAGCAGCAACAGCTACGAG. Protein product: CASSNSYE. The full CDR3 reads CASSNSYEQYF.

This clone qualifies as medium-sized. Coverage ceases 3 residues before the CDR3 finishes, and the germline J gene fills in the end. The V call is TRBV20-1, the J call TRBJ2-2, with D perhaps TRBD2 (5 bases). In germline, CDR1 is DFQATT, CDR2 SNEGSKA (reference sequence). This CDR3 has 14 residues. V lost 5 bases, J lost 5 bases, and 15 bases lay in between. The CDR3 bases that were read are TGCAGTGCTGAGGGTCGTAAAGGAACCGGGGAG. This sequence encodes CSAEGRKGTGE. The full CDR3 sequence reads CSAEGRKGTGELFF.

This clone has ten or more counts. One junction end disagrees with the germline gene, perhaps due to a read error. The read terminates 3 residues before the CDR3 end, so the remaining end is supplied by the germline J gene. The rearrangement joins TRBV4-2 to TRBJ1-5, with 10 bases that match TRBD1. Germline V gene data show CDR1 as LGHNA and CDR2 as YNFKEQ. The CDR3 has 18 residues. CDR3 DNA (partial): TGCGCCAGCAGCCAAGTTTATGTGACAGGGGGCTTCATTCAGCCC. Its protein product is CASSQVYVTGGFIQP. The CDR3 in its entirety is CASSQVYVTGGFIQPQHF.

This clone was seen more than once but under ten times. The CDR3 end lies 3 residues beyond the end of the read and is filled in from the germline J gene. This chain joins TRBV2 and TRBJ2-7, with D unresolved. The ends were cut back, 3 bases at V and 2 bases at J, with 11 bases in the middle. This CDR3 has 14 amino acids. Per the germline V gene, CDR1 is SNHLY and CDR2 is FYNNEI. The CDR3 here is CASSEAGHTYEQYF. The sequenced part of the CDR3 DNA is TGTGCCAGCAGTGAGGCAGGCCATACCTACGAG.

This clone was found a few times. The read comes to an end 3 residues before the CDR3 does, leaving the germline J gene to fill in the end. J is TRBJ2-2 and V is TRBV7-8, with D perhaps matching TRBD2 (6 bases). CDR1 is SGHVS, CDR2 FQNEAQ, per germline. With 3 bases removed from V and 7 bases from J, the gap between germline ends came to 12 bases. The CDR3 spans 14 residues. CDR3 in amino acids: CASSFGGAHGELFF. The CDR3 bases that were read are TGTGCCAGCAGCTTTGGCGGGGCTCACGGGGAG.

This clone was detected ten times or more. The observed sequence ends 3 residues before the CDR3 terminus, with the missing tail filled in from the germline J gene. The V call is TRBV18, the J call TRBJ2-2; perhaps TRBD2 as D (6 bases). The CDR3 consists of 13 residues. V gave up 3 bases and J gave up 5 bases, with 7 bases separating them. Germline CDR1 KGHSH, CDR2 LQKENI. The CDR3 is CASSPGGTGELFF. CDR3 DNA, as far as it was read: TGTGCCAGCTCACCTGGAGGGACCGGGGAG. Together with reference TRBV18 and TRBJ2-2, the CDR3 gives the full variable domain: NAGVMQNPRHLVRRRGQEARLRCSPMKGHSHVYWYRQLPEEGLKFMVYLQKENIIDESGMPKERFSAEFPKEGPSILRIQQVVRGDSAAYFCASSPGGTGELFFGEGSRLTVL.

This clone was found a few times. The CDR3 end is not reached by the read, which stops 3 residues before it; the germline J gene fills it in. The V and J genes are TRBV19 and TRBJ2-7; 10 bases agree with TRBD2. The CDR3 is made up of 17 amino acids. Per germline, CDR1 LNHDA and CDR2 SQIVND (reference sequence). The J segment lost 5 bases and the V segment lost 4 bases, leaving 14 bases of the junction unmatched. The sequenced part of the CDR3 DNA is TGTGCCAGTAGTAACGGTGGTTTAGCTAGCGGGAGTCACGAG. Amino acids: CASSNGGLASGSHE. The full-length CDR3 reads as CASSNGGLASGSHEQYF.